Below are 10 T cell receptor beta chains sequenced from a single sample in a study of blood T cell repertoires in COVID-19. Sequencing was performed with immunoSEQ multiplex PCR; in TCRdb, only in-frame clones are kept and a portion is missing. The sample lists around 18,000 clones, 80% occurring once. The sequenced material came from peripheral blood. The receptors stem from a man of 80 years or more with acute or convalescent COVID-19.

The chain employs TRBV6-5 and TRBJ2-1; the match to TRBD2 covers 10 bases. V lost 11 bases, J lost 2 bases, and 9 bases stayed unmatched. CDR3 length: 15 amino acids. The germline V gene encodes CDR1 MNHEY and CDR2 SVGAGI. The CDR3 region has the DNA TGTGCCTCCTTTCTAGCGGGGGCAGCCTACAATGAGCAGTTCTTC. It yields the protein CASFLAGAAYNEQFF.

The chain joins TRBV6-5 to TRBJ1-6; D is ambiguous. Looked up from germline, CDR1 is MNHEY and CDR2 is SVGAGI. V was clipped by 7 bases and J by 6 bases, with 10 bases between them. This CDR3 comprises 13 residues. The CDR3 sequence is CASMEQTNSPLHF. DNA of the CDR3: TGTGCCAGCATGGAACAGACTAATTCACCCCTCCACTTT.

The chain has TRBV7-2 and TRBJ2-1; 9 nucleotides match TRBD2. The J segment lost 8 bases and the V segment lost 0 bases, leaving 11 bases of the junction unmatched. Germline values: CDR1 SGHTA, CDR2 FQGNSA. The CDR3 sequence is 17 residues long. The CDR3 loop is CASSLAQIGGGAYEQFF. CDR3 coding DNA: TGTGCCAGCAGCTTAGCGCAGATTGGCGGGGGGGCCTATGAGCAGTTCTTC.

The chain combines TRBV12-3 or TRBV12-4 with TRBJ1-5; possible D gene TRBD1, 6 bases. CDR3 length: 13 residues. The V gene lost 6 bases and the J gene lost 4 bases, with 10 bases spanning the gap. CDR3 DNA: TGTGCCAGCAGAGCGACAGGAAATCAGCCCCAGCATTTT. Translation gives CASRATGNQPQHF.

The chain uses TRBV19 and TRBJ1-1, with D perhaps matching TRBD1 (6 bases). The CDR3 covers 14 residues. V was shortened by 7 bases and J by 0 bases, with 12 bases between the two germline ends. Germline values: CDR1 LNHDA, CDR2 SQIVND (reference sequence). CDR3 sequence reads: CASTMGTLNTEAFF. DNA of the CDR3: TGTGCCAGTACAATGGGGACATTGAACACTGAAGCTTTCTTT.

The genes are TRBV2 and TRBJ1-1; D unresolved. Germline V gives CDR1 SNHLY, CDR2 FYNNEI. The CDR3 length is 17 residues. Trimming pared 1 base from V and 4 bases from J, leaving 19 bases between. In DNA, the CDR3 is TGTGCCAGCAGTGAAGGAGGCGGTTGGGGAGCGTCCACTGAAGCTTTCTTT. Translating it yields CASSEGGGWGASTEAFF.

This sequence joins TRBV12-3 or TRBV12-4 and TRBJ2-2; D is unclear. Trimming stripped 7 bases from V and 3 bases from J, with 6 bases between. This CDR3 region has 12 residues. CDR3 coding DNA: TGTGCCAGCACCCAATACACCGGGGAGCTGTTTTTT. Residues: CASTQYTGELFF.

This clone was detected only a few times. The chain's CDR3 is CASSSRTSGGFSGANVLTF. CDR3 nucleotide sequence: TGTGCCAGCAGCTCCCGGACTAGCGGGGGATTCTCTGGGGCCAACGTCCTGACTTTC. This chain connects TRBV11-2 to TRBJ2-6, with 13 bases aligning to TRBD2. CDR1 SGHAT and CDR2 FQNNGV come from the germline V gene. The CDR3 extends over 19 amino acids. The V segment lost 4 bases and the J segment 0 bases; nucleotides outside the gene matches: 6.

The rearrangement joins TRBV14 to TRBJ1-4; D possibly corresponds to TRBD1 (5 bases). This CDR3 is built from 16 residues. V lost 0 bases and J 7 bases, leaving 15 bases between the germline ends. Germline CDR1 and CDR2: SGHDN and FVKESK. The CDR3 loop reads CASSQEERAGGEKLFF. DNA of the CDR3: TGTGCCAGCAGCCAAGAAGAGAGGGCGGGGGGTGAAAAACTGTTTTTT.

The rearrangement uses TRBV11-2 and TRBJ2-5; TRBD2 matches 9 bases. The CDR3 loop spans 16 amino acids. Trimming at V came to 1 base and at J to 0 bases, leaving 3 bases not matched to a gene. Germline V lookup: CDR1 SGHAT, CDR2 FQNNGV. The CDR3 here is CASSLGLAGNQETQYF. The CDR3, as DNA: TGTGCCAGCAGCTTAGGCCTAGCGGGGAACCAAGAGACCCAGTACTTC.